Presented here are 25 T cell receptor beta chains from one specimen sequenced in a study of blood T cell repertoires in COVID-19. Only in-frame clones appear in the TCRdb table, and some are missing; sequencing was by immunoSEQ multiplex PCR. The data hold around 65,000 clones, with approximately 79% observed a single time. Input material: peripheral blood. The source is a woman older than 75 with active or convalescent COVID-19.

The chain uses TRBV5-1 and TRBJ1-3; 7 positions agree with TRBD1. This CDR3 spans 17 amino acids. With V trimmed by 0 bases and J by 1 base, 7 bases remained unmatched. CDR1 SGHRS and CDR2 YFSETQ come from the germline V gene. The CDR3 nucleotides read TGCGCCAGCAGCTTGGTGGGACAGCGGCAATCTGGAAACACCATATATTTT. Residues: CASSLVGQRQSGNTIYF.

This rearrangement joins TRBV7-8 to TRBJ1-3, with D tentatively TRBD1 (5 bases). The CDR3 sequence is 15 residues long. The germline CDR1 and CDR2 sequences are SGHVS and FQNEAQ. With 6 bases removed from V and 0 bases from J, the gap between germline ends came to 12 bases. The CDR3 sequence is CASSPGFISGNTIYF. Here the CDR3 DNA reads TGTGCCAGCAGTCCAGGGTTTATCTCTGGAAACACCATATATTTT.

This clone was seen once. J is TRBJ2-7 and V is TRBV6-5; TRBD1 matches at 7 bases. This CDR3 spans 15 amino acids. Germline V gene data show CDR1 as MNHEY and CDR2 as SVGAGI. The V segment lost 4 bases and the J segment 3 bases; nucleotides outside the gene matches: 9. The CDR3 is CASSSKTGVGYEQYF. CDR3 nucleotide sequence: TGTGCCAGCAGTTCAAAAACAGGGGTTGGCTACGAGCAGTACTTC.

The CDR3 nucleotides read TGCGCCAGCAGCCAAGCCCGACAGGGACTGGTTGAAAAACTGTTTTTT. It is translated as CASSQARQGLVEKLFF. The rearrangement links TRBV4-1 to TRBJ1-4, with 7 bases that match TRBD1. Germline loops: CDR1 MGHRA, CDR2 YSYEKL. The CDR3 totals 16 residues. Losses at the gene ends were 1 base for V and 7 bases for J; bases not matched to a gene: 9.

V gene TRBV13 combines with J gene TRBJ2-5; a possible D gene is TRBD2 (6 bases). CDR1 is PRHDT, CDR2 FYEKMQ, per germline (reference sequence). V was trimmed by 2 bases and J by 7 bases, leaving 14 bases between them. This CDR3 spans 14 amino acids. The CDR3 nucleotides read TGTGCCAGCAGCTTAATGGGGTCAGCGGGGACCCAGTACTTC. Translating it yields CASSLMGSAGTQYF. Filled out from reference TRBV13 and TRBJ2-5, the complete variable domain reads AAGVIQSPRHLIKEKRETATLKCYPIPRHDTVYWYQQGPGQDPQFLISFYEKMQSDKGSIPDRFSAQQFSDYHSELNMSSLELGDSALYFCASSLMGSAGTQYFGPGTRLLVL.

V is TRBV9 and J is TRBJ2-7, with a tentative D call TRBD1 (5 bases). Trimming removed 0 bases from V and 3 bases from J, with 13 bases in between. The CDR3 is 15 amino acids. CDR1 SGDLS and CDR2 YYNGEE come from the germline V gene. This CDR3 is CASSVAGAAVYEQYF. CDR3 bases: TGTGCCAGCAGCGTAGCTGGGGCGGCAGTCTACGAGCAGTACTTC.

The chain is built from TRBV6-5 and TRBJ1-1; TRBD1 agrees at 9 bases. Trimming removed 5 bases from V and 5 bases from J; junction bases left unmatched: 6. The CDR3 runs to 14 residues. In germline, CDR1 is MNHEY, CDR2 SVGAGI. CDR3 DNA: TGTGCCAGCAGTACAGGGGGCGAAGCGACTGAAGCTTTCTTT. Translated, it gives CASSTGGEATEAFF.

The chain employs TRBV6-4 and TRBJ1-1, with D possibly being TRBD1 (5 bases). Trimming pared 4 bases from V and 5 bases from J, leaving 11 bases between. Looked up from germline, CDR1 is MRHNA and CDR2 is SNTAGT. The CDR3 has 13 amino acids. The CDR3 bases are TGTGCCAGCAGTGCTGGGGCTCGGACTGAAGCTTTCTTT. The encoded protein is CASSAGARTEAFF.

This chain links TRBV29-1 with TRBJ2-1; TRBD2 matches 7 bases. This CDR3 contains 11 residues. In germline, CDR1 is SQVTM, CDR2 ANQGSEA. Trimming at V came to 7 bases and at J to 9 bases, leaving 6 bases not matched to a gene. CDR3 nucleotide sequence: TGCAGCGGGACTAGATCGGGTGAGCAGTTCTTC. Its protein product is CSGTRSGEQFF.

The rearrangement uses TRBV5-1 and TRBJ2-5; 11 bases line up with TRBD2. The CDR3 is made up of 16 amino acids. The germline gives CDR1 SGHRS, CDR2 YFSETQ. V was clipped by 4 bases and J by 0 bases; unmatched bases: 5. Here the CDR3 DNA reads TGCGCCAGCAGCCCGGGACTAGCGGCGTACCAAGAGACCCAGTACTTC. It is translated as CASSPGLAAYQETQYF.

The genes are TRBV7-9 and TRBJ1-4; no firm D call. Trimming pared 0 bases from V and 8 bases from J, leaving 13 bases between. The CDR3 loop spans 15 amino acids. Looked up from germline, CDR1 is SEHNR and CDR2 is FQNEAQ (reference sequence). This CDR3 is CASSLALGGYEKLFF. CDR3 nucleotide sequence: TGTGCCAGCAGCTTAGCGCTCGGAGGGTACGAAAAACTGTTTTTT. The variable domain in full, completed from reference TRBV7-9 and TRBJ1-4, reads DTGVSQNPRHKITKRGQNVTFRCDPISEHNRLYWYRQTLGQGPEFLTYFQNEAQLEKSRLLSDRFSAERPKGSFSTLEIQRTEQGDSAMYLCASSLALGGYEKLFFGSGTQLSVL.

The chain carries TRBV9 and TRBJ1-2, with D possibly matching TRBD1 (5 bases). This CDR3 is 14 amino acids long. V was cut by 3 bases and J by 0 bases, with 9 bases left in between. Looked up from germline, CDR1 is SGDLS and CDR2 is YYNGEE. As DNA, the CDR3 is TGTGCCAGCAGCGCCCAGGACACTAACTATGGCTACACCTTC. Translation gives CASSAQDTNYGYTF.

This clone has a single count. The chain employs TRBV5-1 and TRBJ1-4; TRBD1 agrees at 7 bases. The V gene end was trimmed by 4 bases and the J gene end by 5 bases; junction bases not matched to a gene: 8. Germline assignment: CDR1 SGHRS and CDR2 YFSETQ. This CDR3 spans 15 amino acids. In DNA form, the CDR3 reads TGCGCCAGCAGCGTAACTGGGACAGCCAATGAAAAACTGTTTTTT. It specifies CASSVTGTANEKLFF.

The rearrangement uses TRBV7-2 and TRBJ1-2, with a weak D call TRBD1 (5 bases). Germline loops: CDR1 SGHTA, CDR2 FQGNSA. CDR3 length: 15 amino acids. Trimming took 2 bases from V and 8 from J, leaving 18 bases between them. CDR3 nucleotides: TGTGCCAGCAGCTTAAGGGGAATTCGGGTGGCGGGCTACACCTTC. Protein: CASSLRGIRVAGYTF.

The chain carries TRBV3-1 (or the pseudogene TRBV3-2) and TRBJ1-1; TRBD1 agrees at 8 bases. CDR3 length: 14 amino acids. Germline loops: CDR1 LGHDT, CDR2 YNNKEL (reference sequence). V was clipped by 1 base and J by 10 bases; unmatched bases: 8. CDR3 coding DNA: TGTGCCAGCAGCCAAGTTTCCAGGGGGCGGGGAGCTTTCTTT. Translation gives CASSQVSRGRGAFF.

The CDR3 DNA follows: TGTGCCAGCAGTGAGACAGGGAGGTCCTACGAGCAGTACTTC. The encoded protein is CASSETGRSYEQYF. The J gene is TRBJ2-7, the V gene TRBV6-1, with D maybe TRBD1 (7 bases). The V end was cut by 3 bases, the J end by 1 base, with 10 bases between. The CDR3 contains 14 residues. Germline assignment: CDR1 MNHNS and CDR2 SASEGT.

The count of this clone is one. This chain connects TRBV9 to TRBJ1-3; D remains unclear. From germline, CDR1 is SGDLS and CDR2 YYNGEE. Trimming pared 2 bases from V and 0 bases from J, leaving 9 bases between. This CDR3 is built from 15 residues. DNA for the CDR3: TGTGCCAGCAGCGTCTGGCCTTACTCTGGAAACACCATATATTTT. Translating gives CASSVWPYSGNTIYF.

CDR3 amino acids: CASSLTGQGAPGANVLTF. DNA for the CDR3: TGTGCCAGCAGCCTAACGGGACAGGGGGCGCCTGGGGCCAACGTCCTGACTTTC. The genes are TRBV9 and TRBJ2-6; TRBD1 aligns across 12 bases. The CDR3 contains 18 residues. The germline V gene encodes CDR1 SGDLS and CDR2 YYNGEE. Trimming removed 4 bases from V and 2 bases from J; junction bases left unmatched: 7.

The chain carries TRBV4-1 and TRBJ2-7; TRBD1 matches at 7 bases. V shed 3 bases, J shed 2 bases, and the junction held 10 bases outside the gene matches. The CDR3 extends over 16 amino acids. Germline-derived CDR1 and CDR2 are MGHRA and YSYEKL. CDR3 amino acids: CASSHPTQGDPYEQYF. DNA of the CDR3: TGCGCCAGCAGCCACCCCACCCAGGGGGATCCCTACGAGCAGTACTTC.

The V gene is TRBV7-9, the J gene TRBJ1-2, with D possibly being TRBD1 (6 bases). Trimming took off 1 base at V and 4 bases at J, with 13 bases between the two ends. The CDR3 extends over 15 amino acids. CDR1 SEHNR and CDR2 FQNEAQ come from the germline V gene (reference sequence). The CDR3 DNA follows: TGTGCCAGCAGCTTAGACAGGACAGCAGGCTATGGCTACACCTTC. This sequence encodes CASSLDRTAGYGYTF.

This clone was observed a few times. The CDR3 spells CASSQDWEINEKLFF. The CDR3 coding sequence is TGTGCCAGCAGCCAAGATTGGGAGATTAATGAAAAACTGTTTTTT. The chain couples TRBV3-1 (or the pseudogene TRBV3-2) to TRBJ1-4; D is undetermined. Deletions cut 0 bases from V and 4 bases from J, with 9 bases between. The CDR3 is 15 residues long. CDR1 and CDR2 (germline): LGHDT, YNNKEL (reference sequence).

The chain links TRBV6-2 or TRBV6-3 to TRBJ2-3; 12 nucleotides line up with TRBD2. The CDR3 covers 19 residues. From germline, CDR1 is MNHEY and CDR2 SVGEGT. V dropped 4 bases and J dropped 2; count of bases not matched to a gene: 13. The CDR3 sequence is CASSSPGLAGLLYTDTQYF. Here the CDR3 DNA reads TGTGCCAGCAGTTCCCCCGGACTAGCGGGGCTACTATACACAGATACGCAGTATTTT.

The chain recombines TRBV7-2 with TRBJ1-2; 8 bases line up with TRBD1. The ends lost 2 bases at V and 8 bases at J; junction bases unmatched: 13. The CDR3 sequence is 16 residues long. The germline CDR1 and CDR2 sequences are SGHTA and FQGNSA. This CDR3 is CASSLNTGTGPRGYTF. The CDR3 bases are TGTGCCAGCAGCTTAAATACCGGGACAGGCCCCCGGGGCTACACCTTC.

The chain employs TRBV6-5 and TRBJ2-7; TRBD1 agrees at 9 bases. CDR1 and CDR2 from the germline V gene are MNHEY and SVGAGI. The CDR3 is 14 residues long. The ends lost 5 bases at V and 7 bases at J; junction bases unmatched: 9. As DNA, the CDR3 is TGTGCCAGCAGTCTCGATCGGGACAGGGTTGAGCAGTACTTC. Translation gives CASSLDRDRVEQYF.

The chain carries TRBV2 and TRBJ1-5; unclear D gene. CDR1 SNHLY and CDR2 FYNNEI come from the germline V gene. CDR3 length: 14 residues. V lost 6 bases, J lost 3 bases, and 12 bases lay in between. This CDR3 reads CASRAGSPNQPQHF. Here the CDR3 DNA reads TGTGCCAGCAGGGCGGGGTCCCCCAATCAGCCCCAGCATTTT.